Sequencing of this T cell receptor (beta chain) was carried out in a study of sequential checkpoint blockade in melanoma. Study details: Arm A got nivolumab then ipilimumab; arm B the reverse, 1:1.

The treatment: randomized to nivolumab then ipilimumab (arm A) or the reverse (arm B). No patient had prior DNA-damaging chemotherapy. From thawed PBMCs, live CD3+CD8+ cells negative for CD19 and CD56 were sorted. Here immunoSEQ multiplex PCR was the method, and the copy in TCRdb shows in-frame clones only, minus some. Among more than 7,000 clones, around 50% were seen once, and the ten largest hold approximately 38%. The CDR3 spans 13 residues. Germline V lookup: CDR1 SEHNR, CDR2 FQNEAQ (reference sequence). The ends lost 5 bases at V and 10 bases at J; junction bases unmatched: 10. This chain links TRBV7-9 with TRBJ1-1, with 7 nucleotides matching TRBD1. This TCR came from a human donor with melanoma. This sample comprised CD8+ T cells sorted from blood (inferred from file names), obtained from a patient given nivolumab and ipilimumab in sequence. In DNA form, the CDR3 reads TGTGCCAGCAGCCCTACAGGGCCAGGGGGAGCTTTCTTT. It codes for CASSPTGPGGAFF.